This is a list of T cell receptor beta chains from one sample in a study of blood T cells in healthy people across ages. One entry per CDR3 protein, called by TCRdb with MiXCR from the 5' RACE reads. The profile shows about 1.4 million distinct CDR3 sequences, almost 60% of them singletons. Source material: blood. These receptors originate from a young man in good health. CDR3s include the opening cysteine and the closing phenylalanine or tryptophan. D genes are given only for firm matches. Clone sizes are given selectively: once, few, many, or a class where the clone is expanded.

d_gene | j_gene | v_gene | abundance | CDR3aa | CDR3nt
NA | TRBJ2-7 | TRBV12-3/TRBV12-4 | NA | CASSTLLGQGIYEQYF | TGTGCCAGCAGCACACTATTGGGACAAGGGATATACGAGCAGTACTTC
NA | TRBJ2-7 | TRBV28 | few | CASSLQSDYEQYF | TGTGCCAGCAGTTTGCAGTCCGACTACGAGCAGTACTTC
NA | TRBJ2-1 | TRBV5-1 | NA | CASSAPRNSYNEQFF | TGCGCCAGCAGCGCCCCCAGGAACTCCTACAATGAGCAGTTCTTC
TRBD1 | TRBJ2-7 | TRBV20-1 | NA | CSARPSRQGAYEQYF | TGCAGTGCTAGGCCTTCCAGACAGGGGGCCTACGAGCAGTACTTC
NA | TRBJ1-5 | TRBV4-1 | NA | CASSQGDNQPQHF | TGCGCCAGCAGCCAGGGGGACAATCAGCCCCAGCATTTT
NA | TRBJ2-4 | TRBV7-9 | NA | CASSFPAVEQYF | TGTGCCAGCAGCTTCCCGGCAGTTGAGCAGTACTTC
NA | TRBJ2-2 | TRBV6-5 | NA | CASSYSRQNTGELFF | TGTGCCAGCAGTTACTCGAGACAGAACACCGGGGAGCTGTTTTTT
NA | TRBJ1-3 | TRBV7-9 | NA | CASSLATLQGNTIYF | TGTGCCAGCAGCTTAGCCACCTTACAAGGAAACACCATATATTTT
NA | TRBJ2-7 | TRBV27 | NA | CVSSLTGGRLGEQYF | TGTGTCAGCAGTTTAACTGGGGGTCGGTTGGGCGAGCAGTACTTC
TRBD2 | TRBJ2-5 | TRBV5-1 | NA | CASSPSGGAQETQYF | TGCGCCAGCAGCCCTAGCGGGGGGGCCCAAGAGACCCAGTACTTC
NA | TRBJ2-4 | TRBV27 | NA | CASSLWTEMAKNIQYF | TGTGCCAGCAGTCTCTGGACTGAAATGGCCAAAAACATTCAGTACTTC
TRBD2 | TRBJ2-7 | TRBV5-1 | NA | CASSQQAGGTSYEQYF | TGCGCCAGCAGCCAACAAGCGGGAGGTACCTCCTACGAGCAGTACTTC
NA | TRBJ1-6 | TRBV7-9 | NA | CASTYGGNNSPLHF | TGTGCCAGCACCTACGGGGGGAACAATTCACCCCTCCACTTT
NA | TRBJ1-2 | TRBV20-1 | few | CSARVPASPYGYTF | TGCAGTGCTAGAGTGCCAGCTTCTCCCTATGGCTACACCTTC
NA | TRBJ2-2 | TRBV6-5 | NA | CASSYSGYGAGELFF | TGTGCCAGCAGTTACTCGGGTTATGGTGCCGGGGAGCTGTTTTTT
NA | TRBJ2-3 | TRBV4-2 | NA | CASSPPGPNGADTQYF | TGTGCCAGCAGCCCCCCCGGGCCTAATGGGGCAGATACGCAGTATTTT
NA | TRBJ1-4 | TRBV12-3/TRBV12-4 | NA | CASKLTRATSREKLFF | TGTGCCAGCAAGCTAACCCGGGCCACCAGTCGTGAAAAACTGTTTTTT
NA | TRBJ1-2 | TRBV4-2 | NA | CASSQDLAGIGYTF | TGTGCCAGCAGCCAAGATCTGGCGGGCATTGGCTACACCTTC
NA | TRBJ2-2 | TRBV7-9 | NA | CASTEVASTGELFF | TGTGCCAGCACCGAAGTAGCCAGCACCGGGGAGCTGTTTTTT
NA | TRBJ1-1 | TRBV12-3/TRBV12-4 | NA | CASNQQAYTEAFF | TGTGCCAGCAACCAACAGGCATACACTGAAGCTTTCTTT
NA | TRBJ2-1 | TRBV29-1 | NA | CSVDPGSYFNNEQFF | TGCAGCGTTGACCCAGGCAGTTATTTTAACAATGAGCAGTTCTTC
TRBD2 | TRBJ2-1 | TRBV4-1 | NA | CASSQVRGTSGDDEQFF | TGCGCCAGCAGCCAAGTTCGAGGGACTAGCGGGGACGATGAGCAGTTCTTC
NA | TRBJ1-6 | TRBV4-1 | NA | CASSQDVRVTVYNSPLHF | TGCGCCAGCAGCCAAGATGTGAGGGTGACAGTCTATAATTCACCCCTCCACTTT
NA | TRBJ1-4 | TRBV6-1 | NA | CASSNRVGSEKLFF | TGTGCCAGCAGCAACAGGGTGGGCAGTGAAAAACTGTTTTTT
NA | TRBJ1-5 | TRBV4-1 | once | CASSQKTGLRSDQPQHF | TGCGCCAGCAGCCAAAAAACCGGCCTCAGATCGGATCAGCCCCAGCATTTT
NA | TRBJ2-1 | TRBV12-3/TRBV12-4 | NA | CASRDGAGAYNEQFF | TGTGCCAGCAGAGATGGGGCAGGGGCTTACAATGAGCAGTTCTTC
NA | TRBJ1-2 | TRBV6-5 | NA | CASSLLSHYGYTF | TGTGCCAGCAGTTTACTGAGTCACTATGGCTACACCTTC
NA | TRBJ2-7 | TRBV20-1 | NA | CSARDTYSYEQYF | TGCAGTGCTAGAGACACCTACTCCTACGAGCAGTACTTC
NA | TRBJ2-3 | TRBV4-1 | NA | CASSPSESSTDTQYF | TGCGCCAGCAGTCCGAGTGAAAGTAGCACAGATACGCAGTATTTT
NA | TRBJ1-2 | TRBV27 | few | CASSLKAAYGYTF | TGTGCCAGCAGTTTAAAGGCGGCGTATGGCTACACCTTC
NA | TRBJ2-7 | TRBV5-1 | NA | CASSFNGLEGAYEQYF | TGCGCCAGCAGCTTTAACGGCCTCGAGGGAGCCTACGAGCAGTACTTC
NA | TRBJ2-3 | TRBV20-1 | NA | CSARDLAGTDTQYF | TGCAGTGCTAGAGATCTCGCTGGCACAGATACGCAGTATTTT
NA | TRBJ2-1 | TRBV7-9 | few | CAIRTAGNEQFF | TGTGCCATAAGAACGGCCGGCAATGAGCAGTTCTTC
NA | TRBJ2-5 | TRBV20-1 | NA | CSASGSDQETQYF | TGCAGTGCTAGCGGGAGCGACCAAGAGACCCAGTACTTC
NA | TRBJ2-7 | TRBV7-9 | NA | CASSWSGSTYEQYF | TGTGCCAGCAGCTGGTCGGGTTCCACCTACGAGCAGTACTTC
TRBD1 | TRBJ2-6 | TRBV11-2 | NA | CASSLGYRDRDSGANVLTF | TGTGCCAGCAGCTTAGGTTACCGGGACAGGGACTCTGGGGCCAACGTCCTGACTTTC
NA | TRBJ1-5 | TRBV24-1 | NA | CAKPEDSRQPQHF | TGTGCTAAGCCCGAGGATTCCCGGCAGCCCCAGCATTTT
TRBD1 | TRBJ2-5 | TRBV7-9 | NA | CAEGQGIQETQYF | TGTGCCGAGGGACAGGGGATCCAAGAGACCCAGTACTTC